This T cell receptor beta chain was retrieved from a study of blood T cells in healthy people across ages. A second PCR of about 7 to 12 cycles used a sample-barcoded 5' primer and a J-beta primer mix. A minimum of 2.5 million CDR3-containing paired-end reads was obtained for each sample. TCRdb processed the 5' RACE reads anew with MiXCR; each CDR3 protein has one entry. The sample includes approximately 1.5 million distinct CDR3 sequences, approximately 39% of them seen just once. There are 15 residues in the CDR3. Germline trimming cut 6 bases from V and 0 bases from J; bases unmatched to any gene: 0. This clonotype was found a few times.

This clonotype was sampled from a woman younger than 35 in good health. This chain connects TRBV12-3 or TRBV12-4 to TRBJ2-3, with 13 positions matching TRBD2. The specimen was blood. The CDR3 region has the DNA TGTGCCAGCAGGACTAGCGGGAGGAGCACAGATACGCAGTATTTT. Residues: CASRTSGRSTDTQYF.